Here is one T cell receptor (beta chain) with its context. These data belong to a study of blood T cell repertoires in COVID-19. Turning to the study itself: COVID-19 samples, acute and convalescent, were from the United States, Italy and Spain. T cells, B-cell-depleted T cells, or PBMCs provided the cDNA or gDNA that served as material.

CDR3 size: 15 residues. Germline values: CDR1 MNHNS, CDR2 SASEGT. Trimming took off 3 bases at V and 4 bases at J, with 15 bases between the two ends. Assay: immunoSEQ multiplex PCR; the TCRdb copy retains only in-frame clones and omits some. The table lists 200,000 to 250,000 clones, about nine tenths of them singletons. Sequences were obtained from peripheral blood. The chain carries TRBV6-1 and TRBJ1-1; a weak D match, TRBD1 (5 bases). The origin of this receptor is a woman between 50 and 59 years old with acute or convalescent COVID-19. The CDR3 nucleotides read TGTGCCAGCAGTGACGCAGGGTTCGGGTCCACTGAAGCTTTCTTT. This codes for CASSDAGFGSTEAFF.